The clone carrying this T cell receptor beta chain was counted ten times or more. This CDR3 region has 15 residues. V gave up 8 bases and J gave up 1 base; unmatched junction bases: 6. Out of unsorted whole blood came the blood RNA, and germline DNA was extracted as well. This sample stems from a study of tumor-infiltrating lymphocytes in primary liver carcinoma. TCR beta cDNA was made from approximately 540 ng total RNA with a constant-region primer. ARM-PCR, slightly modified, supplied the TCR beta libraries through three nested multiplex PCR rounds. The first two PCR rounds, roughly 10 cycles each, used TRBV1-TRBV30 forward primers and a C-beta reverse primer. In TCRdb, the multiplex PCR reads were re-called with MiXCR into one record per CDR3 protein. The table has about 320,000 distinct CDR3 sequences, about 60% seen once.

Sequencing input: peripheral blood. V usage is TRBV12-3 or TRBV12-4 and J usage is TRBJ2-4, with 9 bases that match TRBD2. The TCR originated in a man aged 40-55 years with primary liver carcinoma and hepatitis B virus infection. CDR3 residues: CASLISGSAKNIQYF. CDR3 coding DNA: TGTGCCAGCTTAATTAGCGGGAGTGCCAAAAACATTCAGTACTTC.